Listed here are 32 T cell receptor beta chains from one sample, sequenced in a study of human T cells and chemical hapten exposure. Time point noted: patch test 3, about 24 weeks after DPC sensitization. As to treatment: therapeutic diphenylcyclopropenone sensitization with weekly scalp DPC. MiXCR, run by TCRdb on the RACE reads, gives a single entry per CDR3 protein. The sample includes 85,000 to 100,000 distinct CDR3 sequences, around a quarter of them seen just once. The source material was whole blood, sampled in connection with sensitization to the hapten diphenylcyclopropenone (DPC). The source of these receptors is a man aged 40-55 years with alopecia areata. Some clones in this sample may be carry-over from other donors' samples.

This clonotype was detected a few times. This rearrangement joins TRBV10-3 to TRBJ2-7; D is perhaps TRBD2 (6 bases). Germline CDR1 reads ENHRY; CDR2 reads SYGVKD. Trimming removed 0 bases from V and 1 base from J, with 10 bases in between. This CDR3 is 15 amino acids long. CDR3 nucleotides: TGTGCCATCAGTGAGTCGGAGGGGTATTCCTACGAGCAGTACTTC. Its translation is CAISESEGYSYEQYF.

This clonotype has just a few counts. This chain joins TRBV12-3 or TRBV12-4 and TRBJ2-1; no clear D. Trimming took 2 bases from V and 9 from J, leaving 5 bases between them. The CDR3 totals 11 residues. Here the CDR3 DNA reads TGTGCCAGCAGTTTAAAGGTTGAGCAGTTCTTC. It encodes CASSLKVEQFF.

This sequence joins TRBV7-3 and TRBJ2-7, with 16 positions matching TRBD2. This CDR3 has 20 amino acids. Germline trimming cut 4 bases from V and 6 bases from J; bases unmatched to any gene: 18. Germline V CDR1 and CDR2: SGHTA, FQGTGA. The CDR3 DNA reads TGTGCCAGCAGCTCCAGGGGGACTAGCGGGAGGGCCATTCCGGCTCTCGAGCAGTACTTC. Protein product: CASSSRGTSGRAIPALEQYF.

The V gene is TRBV28, the J gene TRBJ1-3; perhaps TRBD1 as D (6 bases). This CDR3 comprises 14 residues. The V and J ends lost 5 bases and 1 base respectively, with 9 bases between them. The germline V gene has CDR1 MDHEN and CDR2 SYDVKM. The CDR3 nucleotides read TGTGCCAGCAGTATCGGACAGTCTGGAAACACCATATATTTT. Its translation: CASSIGQSGNTIYF.

V gene TRBV12-3 or TRBV12-4 combines with J gene TRBJ2-1; the D gene is possibly TRBD2 (6 bases). Trimming removed 3 bases at V and 14 bases at J, with 17 bases between. The CDR3 runs 13 residues. CDR3 amino acids: CASSLGPRGEEFF. CDR3 bases: TGTGCCAGCAGTTTGGGACCCCGCGGGGAGGAGTTCTTC.

This clonotype has more than one count but fewer than ten. The chain joins TRBV7-3 to TRBJ2-1; D remains unclear. Germline CDR1 is SGHTA and CDR2 is FQGTGA. V gave up 3 bases and J gave up 2 bases, with 5 bases separating them. The CDR3 is 13 residues long. The CDR3: CASSLSAYNEQFF. The CDR3 nucleotides are TGTGCCAGCAGCTTGTCAGCCTACAATGAGCAGTTCTTC.

The V gene is TRBV24-1, the J gene TRBJ2-2; maybe TRBD1 (6 bases). The CDR3 contains 16 residues. CDR1 and CDR2 from the germline V gene are KGHDR and SFDVKD. Trimming shortened V by 1 base and J by 0 bases, and 8 bases separated the two germline ends. The CDR3 nucleotides are TGTGCCACCAGTGATTTTGGGGACACGAACACCGGGGAGCTGTTTTTT. This encodes CATSDFGDTNTGELFF.

The chain combines TRBV7-3 with TRBJ2-1, with TRBD2 identical over 7 bases. The CDR3 is made up of 14 amino acids. J gave up 9 bases and V 2 bases, and 7 bases lay outside the gene matches. Looked up from germline, CDR1 is SGHTA and CDR2 is FQGTGA. DNA for the CDR3: TGTGCCAGCAGCTTAGCGGGAGCGTTCGGTGAGCAGTTCTTC. Protein product: CASSLAGAFGEQFF.

This chain connects TRBV19 to TRBJ2-4; 13 nucleotides align to TRBD2. The CDR3 totals 14 residues. Looked up from germline, CDR1 is LNHDA and CDR2 is SQIVND (reference sequence). The trim removed 6 bases at V and 7 bases at J, leaving 3 bases unmatched. In DNA form, the CDR3 reads TGTGCCAGTAGGTTACTAGCGGGAGGGAACATTCAGTACTTC. Translated, it gives CASRLLAGGNIQYF.

The J gene is TRBJ2-1, the V gene TRBV6-2 or TRBV6-3; the D is unclear. The CDR3 covers 15 residues. Germline assignment: CDR1 MNHEY and CDR2 SVGEGT. V shed 8 bases and J shed 0 bases, with 14 bases lying between them. CDR3 DNA: TGTGCCAGCGAATCCACCACGAGCTCCTACAATGAGCAGTTCTTC. Its protein product is CASESTTSSYNEQFF.

V is TRBV20-1 and J is TRBJ2-1, with 11 bases aligning to TRBD2. V gave up 6 bases and J gave up 6 bases; unmatched junction bases: 10. The CDR3 runs to 15 residues. Germline V gives CDR1 DFQATT, CDR2 SNEGSKA (reference sequence). The CDR3 protein is CSAPIAGGKGNEQFF. The CDR3 nucleotides read TGCAGTGCCCCTATAGCGGGAGGGAAGGGCAATGAGCAGTTCTTC.

This clonotype was counted between two and nine times. V gene TRBV12-3 or TRBV12-4 combines with J gene TRBJ2-5; D not resolved. V lost 8 bases to trimming and J lost 0 bases, with 7 bases between them. The CDR3 contains 12 residues. The CDR3 DNA follows: TGTGCCAGCGGAAATAACCAAGAGACCCAGTACTTC. Its protein product is CASGNNQETQYF.

This clonotype was recorded a few times. CDR3 amino acids: CASSPGTGIVGNQPQHF. The CDR3 DNA reads TGTGCCAGCTCACCAGGGACAGGGATCGTTGGCAATCAGCCCCAGCATTTT. This chain links TRBV18 with TRBJ1-5; 9 bases map to TRBD1. V trimming: 2 bases; J trimming: 2 bases; junction bases outside the gene matches: 7. This CDR3 is 17 amino acids long. Looked up from germline, CDR1 is KGHSH and CDR2 is LQKENI. The complete variable domain, with remaining parts taken from reference TRBV18 and TRBJ1-5, reads NAGVMQNPRHLVRRRGQEARLRCSPMKGHSHVYWYRQLPEEGLKFMVYLQKENIIDESGMPKERFSAEFPKEGPSILRIQQVVRGDSAAYFCASSPGTGIVGNQPQHFGDGTRLSIL.

The V call is TRBV12-3 or TRBV12-4, the J call TRBJ1-1, with D possibly TRBD1 on 5 matching bases. There are 13 residues in the CDR3. With 3 bases removed from V and 12 bases from J, the gap between germline ends came to 17 bases. CDR3: CASSLNAQASPFF. DNA for the CDR3: TGTGCCAGCAGTTTGAATGCACAGGCATCCCCTTTCTTT.

V and J are TRBV3-1 and TRBJ1-4; perhaps TRBD1 as D (5 bases). V was clipped by 6 bases and J by 8 bases, with 16 bases between them. The germline V gene encodes CDR1 LGHDT and CDR2 YNNKEL (reference sequence). The CDR3 runs 14 residues. The chain's CDR3 is CASSLQAGGEKLFF. The CDR3 nucleotides are TGTGCCAGCAGTTTACAGGCCGGCGGGGAAAAACTGTTTTTT. The whole variable domain, remainder taken from reference TRBV3-1 and TRBJ1-4, is DTAVSQTPKYLVTQMGNDKSIKCEQNLGHDTMYWYKQDSKKFLKIMFSYNNKELIINETVPNRFSPKSPDKAHLNLHINSLELGDSAVYFCASSLQAGGEKLFFGSGTQLSVL.

The V and J genes are TRBV28 and TRBJ2-3, with D unresolved. Trimming removed 7 bases from V and 6 bases from J, with 8 bases in between. This CDR3 contains 11 residues. Germline V lookup: CDR1 MDHEN, CDR2 SYDVKM. The DNA of the CDR3 is TGTGCCAGCATAACGAGCGATACGCAGTATTTT. Residues: CASITSDTQYF. Supplemented by reference TRBV28 and TRBJ2-3, the full variable domain reads DVKVTQSSRYLVKRTGEKVFLECVQDMDHENMFWYRQDPGLGLRLIYFSYDVKMKEKGDIPEGYSVSREKKERFSLILESASTNQTSMYLCASITSDTQYFGPGTRLTVL.

This clonotype came up many times. CDR3 in DNA: TGTGCCAGCAGTTCTGGCGAAGAGACCCAGTACTTC. Translating gives CASSSGEETQYF. This rearrangement joins TRBV27 to TRBJ2-5; D not resolved. Per germline, CDR1 MNHEY and CDR2 SMNVEV (reference sequence). V shed 4 bases and J shed 3 bases, with 6 bases lying between them. This CDR3 contains 12 residues.

V and J are TRBV24-1 and TRBJ2-3; 7 positions agree with TRBD1. CDR3 size: 14 residues. Per germline, CDR1 KGHDR and CDR2 SFDVKD. V was pared by 9 bases and J by 3 bases, with 8 bases of the junction left unmatched. The CDR3: CATHGGRGTDTQYF. CDR3 in DNA: TGTGCCACCCACGGTGGCAGGGGGACAGATACGCAGTATTTT.

Remarks on this clonotype: The DNA is left out, because the CDR3 cannot be placed on it with certainty; the CDR3 is given as TCRdb lists it. The V call is TRBV12-3 or TRBV12-4, the J call TRBJ2-6; the D call TRBD1 from the table was never checked on the DNA. The CDR3 is 18 residues long, counting both termini. Here the CDR3 reads CASSTSTGEIAGANVLTF.

This chain links TRBV3-1 with TRBJ1-1; D is perhaps TRBD1 (6 bases). Trimming cost V 4 bases and J 5 bases, with 17 bases left between them. In germline, CDR1 is LGHDT, CDR2 YNNKEL (reference sequence). The CDR3 totals 15 residues. The CDR3, as DNA: TGTGCCAGCAGCCCTGAGGGGGGTGTTAGAACTGAAGCTTTCTTT. Translating gives CASSPEGGVRTEAFF.

The chain links TRBV27 to TRBJ2-3; either TRBD1 or TRBD2 may supply D (6 bases each). Trimming stripped 2 bases from V and 2 bases from J, with 8 bases between. Looked up from germline, CDR1 is MNHEY and CDR2 is SMNVEV (reference sequence). This CDR3 region has 14 residues. The CDR3, as DNA: TGTGCCAGCAGTTTACGGGGGCTCACAGATACGCAGTATTTT. Encoded protein: CASSLRGLTDTQYF.

This chain uses TRBV5-1 with TRBJ2-1, with 9 bases matching TRBD2. Per germline, CDR1 SGHRS and CDR2 YFSETQ. This CDR3 contains 17 residues. V lost 4 bases to trimming and J lost 7 bases; unmatched junction nucleotides: 15. The CDR3 DNA follows: TGCGCCAGCAGCCCCGCCCTAGCGGGATTAGGGATGAATGAGCAGTTCTTC. Its translation is CASSPALAGLGMNEQFF.

The chain links TRBV14 to TRBJ2-5, with 12 bases identical to TRBD2. J gave up 5 bases and V 0 bases, and 4 bases lay outside the gene matches. Germline values: CDR1 SGHDN, CDR2 FVKESK. The CDR3 contains 16 residues. CDR3 residues: CASSQDRLAGAETQYF. The CDR3 region has the DNA TGTGCCAGCAGCCAAGATAGACTAGCGGGAGCTGAGACCCAGTACTTC.

This clonotype was observed a handful of times. V and J are TRBV5-1 and TRBJ2-6; D call uncertain. This CDR3 spans 17 amino acids. Germline V gives CDR1 SGHRS, CDR2 YFSETQ. V shed 0 bases and J shed 0 bases, with 10 bases lying between them. CDR3 residues: CASSLVDGFSGANVLTF. The CDR3 DNA is TGCGCCAGCAGCTTGGTTGACGGATTCTCTGGGGCCAACGTCCTGACTTTC.

A few counts support this clonotype. The chain links TRBV28 to TRBJ2-7, with D possibly being TRBD2 (6 bases). Germline assignment: CDR1 MDHEN and CDR2 SYDVKM. The V end was cut by 5 bases, the J end by 5 bases, with 19 bases between. The CDR3 sequence is 15 residues long. This chain's CDR3 is CASSPIGEWRDEQYF. CDR3 DNA sequence: TGTGCCAGCAGTCCCATAGGTGAGTGGAGGGACGAGCAGTACTTC.

The chain combines TRBV28 with TRBJ1-1; TRBD1 is a possible D gene (6 bases). V lost 3 bases and J lost 4, with 12 bases in between. The germline V gene encodes CDR1 MDHEN and CDR2 SYDVKM. The CDR3 length is 14 residues. The CDR3 region is CASSFQQGSTEAFF. The CDR3 DNA follows: TGTGCCAGCAGTTTCCAACAGGGAAGCACTGAAGCTTTCTTT.

The CDR3 reads CASSPGGTATNEKLFF. The CDR3 nucleotides are TGTGCCAGCTCGCCCGGGGGAACTGCAACTAATGAAAAACTGTTTTTT. The chain couples TRBV6-6 to TRBJ1-4, with TRBD1 as a possible D gene (5 bases). Trimming stripped 8 bases from V and 0 bases from J, with 16 bases between. This CDR3 has 16 amino acids. The germline V gene encodes CDR1 MNHNY and CDR2 SVGAGI (reference sequence).

This rearrangement joins TRBV12-3 or TRBV12-4 to TRBJ2-3; D is possibly TRBD2 (5 bases). The CDR3 runs to 16 residues. Trimming took off 4 bases at V and 0 bases at J, with 14 bases between the two ends. The CDR3, as DNA: TGTGCCAGCAGTTCCTGGACGGGGATAAGCACAGATACGCAGTATTTT. Its translation: CASSSWTGISTDTQYF.

The table lists this clonotype with a few counts. This rearrangement joins TRBV5-1 to TRBJ2-2; the D is unclear. The length of the CDR3 is 14 residues. Germline V gene data show CDR1 as SGHRS and CDR2 as YFSETQ. The V end lost 0 bases, the J end lost 5 bases, and 8 bases lay between the germline ends. The CDR3 nucleotides are TGCGCCAGCAGCTTGGTAAAGGGAACCGGGGAGCTGTTTTTT. Amino acids: CASSLVKGTGELFF. The full variable domain, completed using reference TRBV5-1 and TRBJ2-2, is KAGVTQTPRYLIKTRGQQVTLSCSPISGHRSVSWYQQTPGQGLQFLFEYFSETQRNKGNFPGRFSGRQFSNSRSEMNVSTLELGDSALYLCASSLVKGTGELFFGEGSRLTVL.

The V call is TRBV9, the J call TRBJ1-1; 12 nucleotides match TRBD1. Per the germline V gene, CDR1 is SGDLS and CDR2 is YYNGEE. There are 17 residues in the CDR3. Unmatched junction bases numbered 9, after V lost 3 bases and J lost 3 bases. The CDR3 is CASSAGTGGQEDTEAFF. CDR3 DNA sequence: TGTGCCAGCAGCGCCGGGACAGGGGGCCAGGAGGACACTGAAGCTTTCTTT.

This chain connects TRBV5-4 to TRBJ2-3; 10 bases align to TRBD2. Germline V gene sequence: CDR1 SGHNT, CDR2 YYREEE (reference sequence). The CDR3 extends over 16 amino acids. Trimming removed 3 bases from V and 2 bases from J; junction bases left unmatched: 6. CDR3 in amino acids: CASSSQTSGPTDTQYF. The CDR3 DNA follows: TGTGCCAGCAGCTCACAGACTAGCGGGCCCACAGATACGCAGTATTTT.

This clonotype was seen a few times. The rearrangement links TRBV7-2 to TRBJ2-3; 8 bases are a match to TRBD1. Germline trimming cut 1 base from V and 6 bases from J; bases unmatched to any gene: 6. This CDR3 contains 15 residues. Germline-derived CDR1 and CDR2 are SGHTA and FQGNSA. CDR3 bases: TGTGCCAGCAGCTTAGGAGGGACAGGATCGGATACGCAGTATTTT. Amino acid sequence: CASSLGGTGSDTQYF.